The 24 T cell receptor beta chains below come from one sample, sequenced in a study of T cell repertoires in cytomegalovirus infection. TCRdb reprocessed the reads via MiXCR and lists one record per CDR3 protein. The repertoire includes 90,000 to 130,000 distinct CDR3 sequences, about 9.4% of them detected once, and approximately 33% sits in the top ten. These receptors have no known antigen. Sequenced: PBMCs, sequenced either directly or after in vitro stimulation (not recorded which). The receptors here all came from a human donor in good health (CMV status not recorded). Some clones in this sample may be carry-over from other donors' samples.

This clonotype was counted a few times. V gene TRBV11-3 combines with J gene TRBJ2-3, with D possibly TRBD2 on 6 matching bases. Germline V gene sequence: CDR1 SGHNT, CDR2 YENEEA. With 1 base removed from V and 1 base from J, the gap between germline ends came to 12 bases. This CDR3 contains 16 residues. Written as DNA, the CDR3 is TGTGCCAGCAGCTTAGTAGGGTGGGGGGGCACAGATACGCAGTATTTT. Its protein is CASSLVGWGGTDTQYF.

This clonotype was counted at least ten times. The CDR3 loop is CASSSWETGANVLTF. Here the CDR3 DNA reads TGTGCCAGCAGTAGCTGGGAAACTGGGGCCAACGTCCTGACTTTC. The chain has TRBV27 and TRBJ2-6; D is unresolved. Germline V gene sequence: CDR1 MNHEY, CDR2 SMNVEV (reference sequence). Deletions cut 5 bases from V and 2 bases from J, with 10 bases between. This CDR3 has 15 residues.

This chain connects TRBV6-2 or TRBV6-3 to TRBJ2-1; D remains unclear. Looked up from germline, CDR1 is MNHEY and CDR2 is SVGEGT. The CDR3 spans 14 residues. V dropped 3 bases and J dropped 4 bases, with 10 bases sitting between them. The CDR3 here is CASSYFGPYNEQFF. In DNA, the CDR3 is TGTGCCAGCAGTTATTTCGGACCATACAATGAGCAGTTCTTC.

This clonotype has at least ten counts. This chain uses TRBV7-8 with TRBJ2-5, with 13 bases lining up with TRBD2. The V segment lost 5 bases and the J segment 4 bases; nucleotides outside the gene matches: 4. The CDR3 spans 15 residues. CDR1 is SGHVS, CDR2 FQNEAQ, per germline. The chain's CDR3 is CASSARLAGGETQYF. CDR3 coding DNA: TGTGCCAGCAGCGCGAGACTAGCGGGGGGAGAGACCCAGTACTTC.

This clonotype was detected many times. This rearrangement joins TRBV7-8 to TRBJ2-3, with D possibly being TRBD1 (6 bases). Germline lookup yields CDR1 SGHVS and CDR2 FQNEAQ. Trimming pared 0 bases from V and 6 bases from J, leaving 7 bases between. This CDR3 region has 13 residues. CDR3 coding DNA: TGTGCCAGCAGCTTAGCGCAGGGGGATACGCAGTATTTT. Protein: CASSLAQGDTQYF.

This clonotype was seen ten or more times. The chain couples TRBV7-6 to TRBJ2-1; TRBD1 or TRBD2 may be the D gene (5 bases each). CDR3 length: 15 residues. Germline V CDR1 and CDR2: SGHVS, FNYEAQ. With 5 bases removed from V and 2 bases from J, the gap between germline ends came to 13 bases. The CDR3 here is CASSVRGEAYNEQFF. CDR3 in DNA: TGTGCCAGCAGCGTAAGGGGAGAGGCCTACAATGAGCAGTTCTTC.

In its sample, this clonotype was seen many times. This chain's CDR3 is CASSQDARGLDYGYTF. The CDR3 nucleotides are TGCGCCAGCAGCCAAGATGCGAGGGGTCTTGACTATGGCTACACCTTC. The chain combines TRBV4-3 with TRBJ1-2, with a tentative D call TRBD1 (5 bases). Trimming stripped 0 bases from V and 3 bases from J, with 14 bases between. This CDR3 spans 16 amino acids. Germline V gives CDR1 LGHNA, CDR2 YSLEER.

This rearrangement joins TRBV10-3 to TRBJ1-1; D remains unclear. V dropped 6 bases and J dropped 0 bases, with 14 bases sitting between them. This CDR3 is 15 amino acids long. CDR1 and CDR2 (germline): ENHRY, SYGVKD. This CDR3 reads CAISKGMRLNTEAFF. In DNA form, the CDR3 reads TGTGCCATCAGCAAAGGGATGAGGTTGAACACTGAAGCTTTCTTT.

Turning to this clonotype: One end of the junction varies from germline; a read error may be responsible. J is TRBJ2-5 and V is TRBV2; D is possibly TRBD1 (5 bases). Germline loops: CDR1 SNHLY, CDR2 FYNNEI. The CDR3 sequence is 14 residues long. For the CDR3, the DNA is TGTGCCAGCAGAGAAGGACACCGCCGGGAGACCCAGTACTTC. The encoded protein is CASREGHRRETQYF. Together with reference TRBV2 and TRBJ2-5, the CDR3 gives the full variable domain: EPEVTQTPSHQVTQMGQEVILRCVPISNHLYFYWYRQILGQKVEFLVSFYNNEISEKSEIFDDQFSVERPDGSNFTLKIRSTKLEDSAMYFCASREGHRRETQYFGPGTRLLVL.

The chain employs TRBV12-3 or TRBV12-4 and TRBJ2-7, with a weak D call TRBD2 (6 bases). Trimming stripped 8 bases from V and 0 bases from J, with 11 bases between. There are 13 residues in the CDR3. The CDR3 region is CASGDWSSYEQYF. CDR3 in DNA: TGTGCCAGCGGGGACTGGAGCTCCTACGAGCAGTACTTC.

In its sample, this clonotype was seen many times. This sequence joins TRBV7-2 and TRBJ1-4; D might be TRBD1 (6 bases). Germline V gene data show CDR1 as SGHTA and CDR2 as FQGNSA. The CDR3 consists of 16 residues. V lost 1 base to trimming and J lost 8 bases, with 17 bases between them. The CDR3 protein is CASSLEVSTGQEKLFF. The CDR3 coding sequence is TGTGCCAGCAGCTTAGAAGTTAGTACAGGGCAGGAAAAACTGTTTTTT.

This clonotype was seen at least ten times. The V call is TRBV7-2, the J call TRBJ2-5; 15 bases align to TRBD2. With 3 bases clipped from V and 4 bases from J, the junction kept 6 bases outside the gene matches. Germline assignment: CDR1 SGHTA and CDR2 FQGNSA. This CDR3 region has 17 residues. The CDR3: CASSFGLAGGKGETQYF. The CDR3 DNA follows: TGTGCCAGCAGCTTCGGACTAGCGGGAGGGAAGGGAGAGACCCAGTACTTC.

This clonotype was seen a few times. CDR3 protein: CAPSRAPGNEQFF. DNA of the CDR3: TGTGCCCCAAGTAGGGCTCCGGGGAATGAGCAGTTCTTC. The chain links TRBV19 to TRBJ2-1; a possible D gene is TRBD2 (5 bases). The germline V gene encodes CDR1 LNHDA and CDR2 SQIVND (reference sequence). The CDR3 spans 13 residues. V lost 11 bases to trimming and J lost 7 bases, with 18 bases between them. Combining the CDR3 with reference TRBV19 and TRBJ2-1 gives the whole variable domain DGGITQSPKYLFRKEGQNVTLSCEQNLNHDAMYWYRQDPGQGLRLIYYSQIVNDFQKGDIAEGYSVSREKKESFPLTVTSAQKNPTAFYLCAPSRAPGNEQFFGPGTRLTVL.

The chain has TRBV7-6 and TRBJ2-5; D might be TRBD2 (7 bases). The ends were cut back, 5 bases at V and 5 bases at J, with 18 bases in the middle. CDR3 size: 15 residues. Germline V gene data show CDR1 as SGHVS and CDR2 as FNYEAQ. The DNA for the CDR3 is TGTGCCAGCAGCCGGCGAGGGGGGGCTAAGGAGACCCAGTACTTC. Residues: CASSRRGGAKETQYF.

The table lists this clonotype with many counts. The chain carries TRBV20-1 and TRBJ2-2; possibly TRBD1 for D (6 bases). CDR1 and CDR2 from the germline V gene are DFQATT and SNEGSKA (reference sequence). Trimming removed 4 bases from V and 0 bases from J, with 12 bases in between. CDR3 length: 15 residues. This CDR3 is CSAIWAGANTGELFF. In DNA, the CDR3 is TGCAGTGCTATTTGGGCAGGGGCGAACACCGGGGAGCTGTTTTTT.

This clonotype has at least ten counts. The CDR3 reads CASSSLAGTTNEKLFF. DNA for the CDR3: TGTGCCAGCAGCTCCCTGGCGGGGACAACTAATGAAAAACTGTTTTTT. The chain links TRBV7-2 to TRBJ1-4; D remains unclear. The germline V gene encodes CDR1 SGHTA and CDR2 FQGNSA. The V and J ends lost 4 bases and 0 bases respectively, with 12 bases between them. This CDR3 has 16 residues.

This clonotype showed up many times. The genes are TRBV9 and TRBJ1-1; D gene unclear. Germline V gene data show CDR1 as SGDLS and CDR2 as YYNGEE. The germline V and J ends were trimmed by 0 bases and 4 bases, with 13 bases remaining between them. This CDR3 contains 15 residues. CDR3 residues: CASSVAVGKVTEAFF. The CDR3 coding sequence is TGTGCCAGCAGCGTAGCAGTAGGGAAGGTCACTGAAGCTTTCTTT. Looking up the rest from reference TRBV9 and TRBJ1-1 gives the full variable domain: DSGVTQTPKHLITATGQRVTLRCSPRSGDLSVYWYQQSLDQGLQFLIQYYNGEERAKGNILERFSAQQFPDLHSELNLSSLELGDSALYFCASSVAVGKVTEAFFGQGTRLTVV.

This clonotype has at least ten counts. CDR3 sequence reads: CASSAGLAGGTDTQYF. The CDR3 nucleotides are TGTGCCAGCAGCGCAGGACTAGCGGGAGGTACGGATACGCAGTATTTT. The chain recombines TRBV7-2 with TRBJ2-3; 14 bases align to TRBD2. This CDR3 is 16 amino acids long. From germline, CDR1 is SGHTA and CDR2 FQGNSA. V gave up 5 bases and J gave up 6 bases; unmatched junction bases: 7.

This clonotype was counted many times. This chain joins TRBV11-2 and TRBJ1-5; D possibly corresponds to TRBD1 (5 bases). Germline CDR1 SGHAT, CDR2 FQNNGV. Trimming took off 0 bases at V and 4 bases at J, with 10 bases between the two ends. The CDR3 is 15 residues long. CDR3 in DNA: TGTGCCAGCAGCTTAGATCAGGGAGGGAATCAGCCCCAGCATTTT. The encoded protein is CASSLDQGGNQPQHF.

A remark on this clonotype: A clone one base away is much larger, so this may be a read error. The conserved phenylalanine or tryptophan normally closing the CDR3 is absent here, so this likely arose from a read error. The CDR3 protein is CASSESSGANVLTS. As DNA, the CDR3 is TGTGCCAGCAGCGAGAGCTCTGGGGCCAACGTCCTGACTTCC. The chain uses TRBV12-3 or TRBV12-4 and TRBJ2-6; D is undetermined. The CDR3 spans 14 residues. Trimming removed 6 bases at V and 0 bases at J, with 6 bases between.

This clonotype was picked up many times. The chain combines TRBV7-6 with TRBJ2-3; 10 nucleotides match TRBD2. The CDR3 covers 15 residues. CDR1 is SGHVS, CDR2 FNYEAQ, per germline. V lost 8 bases and J lost 4; bases outside the gene matches: 9. In DNA form, the CDR3 reads TGTGCCAGCCGAGCTAGCGGGGGAGTCGCAGATACGCAGTATTTT. It encodes CASRASGGVADTQYF.

This clonotype was recorded at least ten times. V is TRBV19 and J is TRBJ1-5, with D tentatively TRBD1 (6 bases). The length of the CDR3 is 15 residues. Germline CDR1 is LNHDA and CDR2 is SQIVND (reference sequence). The V end lost 6 bases, the J end lost 7 bases, and 19 bases lay between the germline ends. Written as DNA, the CDR3 is TGTGCCAGTAGGCCAGTCGGGGGGCAGAGGCAGCCCCAGCATTTT. Its protein is CASRPVGGQRQPQHF.

This clonotype was seen at least ten times. The gene calls are TRBV6-5 and TRBJ1-1; no clear D gene. CDR1 is MNHEY and CDR2 is SVGAGI in the germline V gene. CDR3 length: 13 residues. Trimming took 4 bases from V and 0 from J, leaving 6 bases between them. CDR3 protein: CASSLRVNTEAFF. The CDR3 DNA reads TGTGCCAGCAGTTTGAGGGTGAACACTGAAGCTTTCTTT.

This clonotype has at least ten counts. The genes are TRBV7-2 and TRBJ2-7, with D perhaps assigned TRBD1 or TRBD2 (5 bases each). V was trimmed by 3 bases and J by 3 bases, leaving 15 bases between them. The CDR3 is made up of 15 amino acids. Germline V gene sequence: CDR1 SGHTA, CDR2 FQGNSA. In nucleotides, the CDR3 is TGTGCCAGCAGCTTCTCCGGGACGGGCAACTACGAGCAGTACTTC. Protein: CASSFSGTGNYEQYF.